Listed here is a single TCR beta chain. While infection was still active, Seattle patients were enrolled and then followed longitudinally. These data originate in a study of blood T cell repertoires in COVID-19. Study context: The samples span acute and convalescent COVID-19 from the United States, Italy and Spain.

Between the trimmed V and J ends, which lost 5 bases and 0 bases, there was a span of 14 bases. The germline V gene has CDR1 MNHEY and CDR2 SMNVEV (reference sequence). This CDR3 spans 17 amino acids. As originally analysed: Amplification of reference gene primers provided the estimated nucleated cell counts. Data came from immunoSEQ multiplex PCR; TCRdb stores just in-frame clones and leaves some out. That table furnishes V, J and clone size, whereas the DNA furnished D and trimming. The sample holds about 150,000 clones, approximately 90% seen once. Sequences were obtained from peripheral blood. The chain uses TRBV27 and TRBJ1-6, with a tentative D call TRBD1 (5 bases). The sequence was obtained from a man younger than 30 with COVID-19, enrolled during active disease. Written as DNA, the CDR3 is TGTGCCAGCAGTCTAAAGACAGTAGTCTCCTATAATTCACCCCTCCACTTT. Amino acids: CASSLKTVVSYNSPLHF.